The text below deals with one TCR beta chain. Its target is unknown. This specimen comes from a study of T cell responses to AZD1222 COVID-19 vaccine. Study conclusions and caveats: White British ancestry dominated among donors, who included more females, and clonal diversity was possibly underestimated.

Trimming took 10 bases from V and 1 from J, leaving 13 bases between them. The CDR3 runs to 13 residues. Germline lookup yields CDR1 SGHTA and CDR2 FQGTGA. TCRdb keeps only in-frame clones here, not all; method: immunoSEQ multiplex PCR. The sample consists of over 100,000 clones, 93% of them appearing once. Sequencing used peripheral blood, obtained on day 0 of AZD1222 vaccination. The TCR sequence derives from an adult in good health. This chain connects TRBV7-3 to TRBJ1-1; no firm D call. CDR3 sequence reads: CATSIGPNTEAFF. The CDR3 nucleotides read TGTGCCACCTCCATCGGACCGAACACTGAAGCTTTCTTT.